The source of this T cell receptor (beta chain) is a study of blood T cells in healthy people across ages. Study results and limitations: TCR beta diversity per million T cells fell roughly linearly with age.

Each donor gave approximately 9.5 milliliters of peripheral blood. This clonotype was detected a few times. Its antigen is unknown. Using a J-beta primer mix together with a sample-barcoded 5' primer, a second PCR was run for about 7 to 12 cycles. Each TCR beta cDNA got a 12-nucleotide random molecular identifier. TCRdb ran MiXCR on the 5' RACE reads and lists one entry per CDR3 protein. Of fewer than 1,200,000 distinct CDR3 sequences listed, approximately 25% are singletons. Per the germline V gene, CDR1 is MNHEY and CDR2 is SMNVEV (reference sequence). The V gene lost 3 bases and the J gene lost 4 bases, with 9 bases spanning the gap. The CDR3 totals 13 residues. Separately, the same data were catalogued under a study of T cells of mothers and their children.

The chain recombines TRBV27 with TRBJ1-2; D unclear. What was sequenced was blood. This TCR derives from a girl aged 2 to 10 in good health. The CDR3 loop is CASSLDRRYGYTF. For the CDR3, the DNA is TGTGCCAGCAGTTTGGACCGTCGCTATGGCTACACCTTC.